This TCR beta chain was recovered during a study of blood T cell repertoires in COVID-19. Germline lookup yields CDR1 LGHDT and CDR2 YNNKEL (reference sequence). V lost 5 bases to trimming and J lost 8 bases; unmatched junction nucleotides: 12. This CDR3 region has 15 residues. The table came from immunoSEQ multiplex PCR; TCRdb's copy has only in-frame clones and leaves some out. The data contain approximately 440,000 clones, roughly 91% of them singletons. This chain connects TRBV3-1 (or the pseudogene TRBV3-2) to TRBJ2-1; TRBD2 matches at 7 bases. The receptor comes from a young man who had recovered from COVID-19. The material sequenced was PBMCs or T cells enriched from blood (not recorded which). The CDR3, as DNA: TGTGCCAGCAGCGCACGGGACCGCGGGGGTGATGAGCAGTTCTTC. Its translation: CASSARDRGGDEQFF.